One and the same sample provided the 18 T cell receptor beta chains below, sequenced in a study of T cells in tumors after PD-1 blockade. Using immunoSEQ multiplex PCR, the repertoire was profiled, and TCRdb retains in-frame clones only, with some absent. The repertoire holds more than 14,000 clones, over 75% seen once, with 20% to 25% in the top ten. The sequenced sample was PBMCs, obtained after anti-PD-1 treatment. The source is a human donor with basal cell carcinoma.

The chain is built from TRBV6-2 or TRBV6-3 and TRBJ1-1; D is unclear. Germline CDR1 is MNHEY and CDR2 is SVGEGT. The ends were cut back, 4 bases at V and 2 bases at J, with 8 bases in the middle. The CDR3 contains 13 residues. The CDR3 DNA reads TGTGCCAGCAGTTTCCAGGAAAACACTGAAGCTTTCTTT. It is translated as CASSFQENTEAFF.

The chain carries TRBV2 and TRBJ1-1; D is possibly TRBD1 (5 bases). V was cut by 8 bases and J by 2 bases, with 18 bases left in between. Germline assignment: CDR1 SNHLY and CDR2 FYNNEI. The CDR3 length is 15 residues. In DNA form, the CDR3 reads TGTGCCAGCGGGGGTTCGGGGCAGGGTAACACTGAAGCTTTCTTT. Translated, it gives CASGGSGQGNTEAFF. The full variable domain, with the rest looked up from reference TRBV2 and TRBJ1-1, is EPEVTQTPSHQVTQMGQEVILRCVPISNHLYFYWYRQILGQKVEFLVSFYNNEISEKSEIFDDQFSVERPDGSNFTLKIRSTKLEDSAMYFCASGGSGQGNTEAFFGQGTRLTVV.

The chain recombines TRBV29-1 with TRBJ2-5; D is tentatively TRBD1 or TRBD2 (6 bases each). There are 12 residues in the CDR3. Germline V gives CDR1 SQVTM, CDR2 ANQGSEA. V lost 4 bases, J lost 4 bases, and 10 bases lay in between. In DNA, the CDR3 is TGCAGCGTTGGGGGGGCCCTAGAGACCCAGTACTTC. Protein product: CSVGGALETQYF.

This clone was picked up a small number of times. The CDR3 DNA reads TGTGCCAGCAGCCGCTCTAGCGGGAGCTCCTACAATGAGCAGTTCTTC. Its protein product is CASSRSSGSSYNEQFF. V usage is TRBV3-1 (or the pseudogene TRBV3-2) and J usage is TRBJ2-1; TRBD2 aligns across 10 bases. With 4 bases clipped from V and 0 bases from J, the junction kept 3 bases outside the gene matches. The CDR3 is made up of 16 amino acids. Per germline, CDR1 LGHDT and CDR2 YNNKEL (reference sequence).

The chain couples TRBV6-5 to TRBJ2-7, with D tentatively TRBD1 or TRBD2 (5 bases each). The CDR3 contains 14 residues. Looked up from germline, CDR1 is MNHEY and CDR2 is SVGAGI. Trimming cost V 5 bases and J 2 bases, with 13 bases left between them. Here the CDR3 DNA reads TGTGCCAGCAGTATCAGACTGGGACCCTACGAGCAGTACTTC. Translating gives CASSIRLGPYEQYF.

The chain is built from TRBV5-4 and TRBJ2-2; D could derive from TRBD1 or TRBD2 (5 bases each). Trimming shortened V by 2 bases and J by 1 base, and 12 bases separated the two germline ends. Germline CDR1 and CDR2: SGHNT and YYREEE (reference sequence). The CDR3 is made up of 16 amino acids. In DNA, the CDR3 is TGTGCCAGCAGCTTACCGGGACCGCTGAACACCGGGGAGCTGTTTTTT. This translates into CASSLPGPLNTGELFF.

This sequence joins TRBV2 and TRBJ2-7; D not resolved. The CDR3 runs 12 residues. V was pared by 8 bases and J by 6 bases, with 14 bases between. Germline CDR1 reads SNHLY; CDR2 reads FYNNEI. CDR3: CASSVEISEQYF. CDR3 DNA: TGTGCCAGCTCGGTGGAGATTTCCGAGCAGTACTTC.

The count of this clone is one. The V call is TRBV6-5, the J call TRBJ1-3; D perhaps matches TRBD1 (5 bases). V was shortened by 4 bases and J by 0 bases, with 13 bases between the two germline ends. The CDR3 covers 16 residues. The germline V gene encodes CDR1 MNHEY and CDR2 SVGAGI. Here the CDR3 reads CASSSGDWSSGNTIYF. The CDR3, as DNA: TGTGCCAGCAGTTCCGGGGACTGGAGCTCTGGAAACACCATATATTTT.

The chain combines TRBV7-6 with TRBJ1-2, with 10 bases identical to TRBD1. This CDR3 region has 16 residues. Unmatched junction bases numbered 10, after V lost 5 bases and J lost 4 bases. Per germline, CDR1 SGHVS and CDR2 FNYEAQ. CDR3 protein: CASSPGTGASLYGYTF. The CDR3 DNA is TGTGCCAGCAGCCCGGGGACAGGGGCGAGTCTCTATGGCTACACCTTC.

The CDR3 region has the DNA TGTGCCAGCAGTGAAATGGCGAAACAGCCCCAGCATTTT. Translating it yields CASSEMAKQPQHF. The rearrangement uses TRBV6-1 and TRBJ1-5, with D unresolved. Trimming left V 2 bases short and J 7 bases short, with 9 bases between. The CDR3 has 13 residues. Germline CDR1 reads MNHNS; CDR2 reads SASEGT.

The chain employs TRBV28 and TRBJ2-5, with 10 bases identical to TRBD2. The V gene's germline CDR1 is MDHEN and CDR2 SYDVKM. V was clipped by 5 bases and J by 3 bases; unmatched bases: 18. The CDR3 has 19 residues. CDR3 loop: CASSQGGLAGELGKETQYF. Here the CDR3 DNA reads TGTGCCAGCAGTCAAGGGGGTCTAGCGGGAGAATTAGGAAAAGAGACCCAGTACTTC.

The chain recombines TRBV19 with TRBJ2-6, with D perhaps TRBD2 (7 bases). CDR3 size: 22 residues. From germline, CDR1 is LNHDA and CDR2 SQIVND (reference sequence). Trimming cost V 0 bases and J 0 bases, with 24 bases left between them. CDR3 loop: CASSIEQEGGGLPSSGANVLTF. The CDR3 nucleotides read TGTGCCAGTAGTATAGAGCAGGAAGGGGGGGGACTACCAAGCTCTGGGGCCAACGTCCTGACTTTC.

In its sample, this clone was seen a few times. This rearrangement joins TRBV2 to TRBJ1-5; D call uncertain. The germline V gene has CDR1 SNHLY and CDR2 FYNNEI. Trimming left V 5 bases short and J 3 bases short, with 8 bases between. The CDR3 totals 13 residues. The CDR3 nucleotides read TGTGCCAGCAGTACAGATAACAATCAGCCCCAGCATTTT. It specifies CASSTDNNQPQHF. The full variable domain, with the rest looked up from reference TRBV2 and TRBJ1-5, is EPEVTQTPSHQVTQMGQEVILRCVPISNHLYFYWYRQILGQKVEFLVSFYNNEISEKSEIFDDQFSVERPDGSNFTLKIRSTKLEDSAMYFCASSTDNNQPQHFGDGTRLSIL.

The chain has TRBV27 and TRBJ2-7, with 10 bases fitting TRBD1. J was trimmed by 3 bases and V by 4 bases; bases with no gene match: 6. The CDR3 is made up of 15 amino acids. In germline, CDR1 is MNHEY, CDR2 SMNVEV (reference sequence). This CDR3 reads CASSSGGTGVYEQYF. The DNA of the CDR3 is TGTGCCAGCAGTTCTGGCGGGACAGGGGTCTACGAGCAGTACTTC.

This chain links TRBV5-4 with TRBJ2-1, with 8 bases identical to TRBD2. This CDR3 has 18 amino acids. Germline trimming cut 0 bases from V and 0 bases from J; bases unmatched to any gene: 8. Germline V CDR1 and CDR2: SGHNT, YYREEE (reference sequence). CDR3 DNA sequence: TGTGCCAGCAGCTTGGGGGGACTAGGAAAGAGCTCCTACAATGAGCAGTTCTTC. It yields the protein CASSLGGLGKSSYNEQFF.

This chain connects TRBV6-5 to TRBJ2-2, with D unclear. The germline V gene has CDR1 MNHEY and CDR2 SVGAGI. V lost 7 bases, J lost 4 bases, and 7 bases lay in between. CDR3 size: 12 residues. Here the CDR3 reads CASNPGTGELFF. For the CDR3, the DNA is TGTGCCAGCAACCCAGGCACCGGGGAGCTGTTTTTT.

V gene TRBV4-1 combines with J gene TRBJ2-5, with 8 bases identical to TRBD2. This CDR3 has 17 residues. Trimming removed 0 bases from V and 5 bases from J; junction bases left unmatched: 11. Germline V gene lookup returns CDR1 MGHRA and CDR2 YSYEKL. CDR3 loop: CASSQDGVTSGKETQYF. CDR3 nucleotide sequence: TGCGCCAGCAGCCAAGATGGGGTAACTAGCGGCAAGGAGACCCAGTACTTC.

The chain carries TRBV29-1 and TRBJ2-2; no clear D. The V and J ends lost 4 bases and 1 base respectively, with 7 bases between them. The CDR3 has 13 residues. Germline V CDR1 and CDR2: SQVTM, ANQGSEA. CDR3 region: CSVVLGNTGELFF. CDR3 DNA: TGCAGCGTTGTACTCGGGAACACCGGGGAGCTGTTTTTT.